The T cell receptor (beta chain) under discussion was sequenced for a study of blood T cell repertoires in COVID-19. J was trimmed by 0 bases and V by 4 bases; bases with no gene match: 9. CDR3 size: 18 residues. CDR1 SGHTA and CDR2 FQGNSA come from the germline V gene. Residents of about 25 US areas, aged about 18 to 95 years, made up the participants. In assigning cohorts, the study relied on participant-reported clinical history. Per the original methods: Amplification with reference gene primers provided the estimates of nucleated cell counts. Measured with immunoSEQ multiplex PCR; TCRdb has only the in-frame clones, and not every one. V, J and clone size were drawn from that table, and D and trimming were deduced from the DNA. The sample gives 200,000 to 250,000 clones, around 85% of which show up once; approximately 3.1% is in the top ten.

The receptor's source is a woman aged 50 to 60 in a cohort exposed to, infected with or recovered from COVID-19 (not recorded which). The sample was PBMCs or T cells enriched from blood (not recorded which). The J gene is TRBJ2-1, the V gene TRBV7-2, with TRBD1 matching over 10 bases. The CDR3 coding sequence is TGTGCCAGCAGCTCTCCGGGACAGGGGCAAAGCTCCTACAATGAGCAGTTCTTC. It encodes CASSSPGQGQSSYNEQFF.